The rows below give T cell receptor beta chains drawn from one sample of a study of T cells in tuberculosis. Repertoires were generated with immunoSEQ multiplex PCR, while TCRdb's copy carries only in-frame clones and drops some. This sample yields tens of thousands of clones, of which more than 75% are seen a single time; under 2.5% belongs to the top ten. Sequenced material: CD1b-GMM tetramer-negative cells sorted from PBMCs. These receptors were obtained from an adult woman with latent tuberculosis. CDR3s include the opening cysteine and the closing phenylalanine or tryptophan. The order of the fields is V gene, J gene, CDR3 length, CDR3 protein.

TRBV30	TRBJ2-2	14	CAWSVLFNTGELFF
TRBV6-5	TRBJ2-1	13	CASRLAGVNEQFF
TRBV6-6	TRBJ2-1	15	CASSFAGGVSNEQFF
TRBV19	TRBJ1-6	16	CASSIVGSSYNSPLHF
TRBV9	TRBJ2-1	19	CASSAGTSGGALSSNEQFF
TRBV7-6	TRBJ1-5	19	CASSLDVSGTGGGNQPQHF
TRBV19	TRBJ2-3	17	CASSPLFLTPRTDTQYF
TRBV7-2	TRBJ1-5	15	CASSFGGGPNQPQHF
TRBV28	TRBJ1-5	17	CASSYPTDRALEQPQHF
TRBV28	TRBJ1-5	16	CASTLLGQGDSQPQHF
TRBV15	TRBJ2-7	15	CATSRLSGGGYEQYF
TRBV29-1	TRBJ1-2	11	CSVPGVIGYTF
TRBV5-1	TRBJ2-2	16	CASSSTSGGPTGELFF
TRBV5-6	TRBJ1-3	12	CASGITGNTIYF
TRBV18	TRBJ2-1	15	CASSPHGQASSEQFF
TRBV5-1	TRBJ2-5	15	CASSGTSGGAETQYF
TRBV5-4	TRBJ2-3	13	CASSLAPGDTQYF
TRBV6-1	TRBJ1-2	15	CASREAPGVTYGYTF
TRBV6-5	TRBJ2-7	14	CASRLTGGWNEQYF
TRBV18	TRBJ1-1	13	CASSPSGNTEAFF
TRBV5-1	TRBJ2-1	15	CASSPGSGGGGEQFF
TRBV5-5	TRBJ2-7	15	CASSLVGQSSYEQYF
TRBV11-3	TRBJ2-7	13	CASSPGWGYEQYF
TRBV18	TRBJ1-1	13	CASSSEENTEAFF
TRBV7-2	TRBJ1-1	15	CASSLSTTRGLEAFF